This T cell receptor (beta chain) emerged from a study of blood T cell repertoires in COVID-19. The CDR3 runs to 15 residues. V was clipped by 6 bases and J by 0 bases, with 12 bases between them. Germline-derived CDR1 and CDR2 are MNHEY and SVGAGI. Assay: immunoSEQ multiplex PCR; the TCRdb copy retains only in-frame clones and omits some. The sample includes about 340,000 clones, 86% of them seen just once. The source of this sequence is a woman aged 55 to 70 with COVID-19, enrolled during active disease. The sample taken for sequencing was peripheral blood. The chain links TRBV6-5 to TRBJ1-5; D is uncertain. In DNA form, the CDR3 reads TGTGCCAGCAGACAGTACCTTAATAGCAATCAGCCCCAGCATTTT. Protein: CASRQYLNSNQPQHF.